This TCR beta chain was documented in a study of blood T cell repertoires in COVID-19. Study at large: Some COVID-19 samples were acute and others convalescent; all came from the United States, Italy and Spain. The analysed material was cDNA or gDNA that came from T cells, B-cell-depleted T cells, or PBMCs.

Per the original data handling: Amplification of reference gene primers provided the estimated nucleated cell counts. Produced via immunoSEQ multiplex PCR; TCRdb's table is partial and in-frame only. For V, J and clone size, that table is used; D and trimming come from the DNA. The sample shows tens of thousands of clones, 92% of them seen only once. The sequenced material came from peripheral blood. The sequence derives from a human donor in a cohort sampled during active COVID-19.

The CDR3 coding sequence is TGTGCCTGGGAGACAGGGGGCAGAGGTTCACCCCTCCACTTT. It specifies CAWETGGRGSPLHF. This sequence joins TRBV30 and TRBJ1-6, with 10 positions matching TRBD1. CDR1 is GTSNPN and CDR2 is SVGIG in the germline V gene (reference sequence). V shed 5 bases, J shed 9 bases, and the junction held 7 bases outside the gene matches. The CDR3 runs 14 residues.